This TCR beta chain was identified during a study of blood T cell repertoires in COVID-19. Across the study: Donors of Cohort 3 who recovered were those that had two negative PCRs, clearance, or symptom resolution. T cells, B-cell-depleted T cells, or PBMCs provided the cDNA or gDNA that served as material.

Per the study methods: Reference gene primers were amplified, and this amplification served to estimate nucleated cell counts. TCRdb's table, derived via immunoSEQ multiplex PCR, lists solely in-frame clones and lacks some. V and J calls and clone size are copied from that table; D and trimming were computed from the DNA. The repertoire includes approximately 140,000 clones, about 87% of them detected once, and 3% to 4% sits in the top ten. Participants were aged about 18 to 90 years, lived in 20 to 30 US areas, and enrolled virtually. This CDR3 comprises 13 residues. Trimming left V 8 bases short and J 3 bases short, with 10 bases between. CDR1 is MNHEY, CDR2 SMNVEV, per germline (reference sequence).

The specimen was PBMCs or T cells enriched from blood (not recorded which). This chain links TRBV27 with TRBJ2-2, with D possibly matching TRBD1 (6 bases). This TCR came from a man aged 50 to 60 in a cohort exposed to, infected with or recovered from COVID-19 (not recorded which). CDR3 in amino acids: CASRAGDTGELFF. CDR3 DNA sequence: TGTGCCAGCCGGGCAGGGGACACCGGGGAGCTGTTTTTT.